Each of the 26 T cell receptor beta chains below was sequenced from the same sample in a study of blood T cells in healthy people across ages. With a J-beta primer mix and a sample-barcoded 5' primer, a second PCR ran about 6 to 11 cycles. Each CDR3 protein is one row after TCRdb ran MiXCR on the 5' RACE reads. The sample lists more than 650,000 distinct CDR3 sequences, around half seen once, with about 42% in the top ten. Sequencing was done on a sample of blood. The source is a man older than 75 in good health.

This rearrangement joins TRBV3-1 to TRBJ2-1; the match to TRBD2 covers 10 bases. CDR3 size: 15 residues. The V segment lost 3 bases and the J segment 2 bases; nucleotides outside the gene matches: 1. Germline V gene data show CDR1 as LGHDT and CDR2 as YNNKEL (reference sequence). The CDR3 nucleotides are TGTGCCAGCAGCCACAGCGGGAGGGCCTACAATGAGCAGTTCTTC. As protein: CASSHSGRAYNEQFF.

The V gene is TRBV28, the J gene TRBJ2-1; TRBD1 matches 9 bases. CDR1 is MDHEN and CDR2 is SYDVKM in the germline V gene. Germline trimming cut 6 bases from V and 4 bases from J; bases unmatched to any gene: 7. The CDR3 totals 15 residues. Here the CDR3 DNA reads TGTGCCAGCAGACGTACCGGGACAGGGTACAATGAGCAGTTCTTC. It encodes CASRRTGTGYNEQFF.

The chain recombines TRBV7-8 with TRBJ1-1, with no clear D. Germline CDR1 SGHVS, CDR2 FQNEAQ. V was shortened by 6 bases and J by 1 base, with 9 bases between the two germline ends. CDR3 length: 13 residues. The CDR3 region is CASRHKGNTEAFF. CDR3 DNA sequence: TGTGCCAGCAGACATAAAGGGAACACTGAAGCTTTCTTT.

This rearrangement joins TRBV12-3 or TRBV12-4 to TRBJ2-2, with 8 bases fitting TRBD1. J gave up 5 bases and V 6 bases, and 8 bases lay outside the gene matches. The CDR3 is 15 residues long. This CDR3 is CASRRTGIGTGELFF. CDR3 DNA sequence: TGTGCCAGCAGGCGGACAGGGATTGGGACCGGGGAGCTGTTTTTT.

The CDR3, as DNA: TGCGCCAGCAGCCAAGATCCAGTAGCCAAAAACATTCAGTACTTC. This encodes CASSQDPVAKNIQYF. The V call is TRBV4-1, the J call TRBJ2-4; D is ambiguous. In germline, CDR1 is MGHRA, CDR2 YSYEKL. This CDR3 comprises 15 residues. The V end lost 0 bases, the J end lost 0 bases, and 6 bases lay between the germline ends.

The chain joins TRBV20-1 to TRBJ2-7, with 8 nucleotides matching TRBD1. J was trimmed by 2 bases and V by 4 bases; bases with no gene match: 10. CDR3 length: 15 residues. The germline V gene has CDR1 DFQATT and CDR2 SNEGSKA (reference sequence). CDR3: CSAIPQGGLPYEQYF. The CDR3 DNA reads TGCAGTGCTATACCACAGGGGGGCCTTCCCTACGAGCAGTACTTC.

This chain uses TRBV11-2 with TRBJ2-3; TRBD1 matches at 9 bases. V lost 2 bases and J lost 14; bases outside the gene matches: 20. The CDR3 loop spans 17 amino acids. Germline V lookup: CDR1 SGHAT, CDR2 FQNNGV. The CDR3 DNA sequence: TGTGCCAGCAGCTTACCCCCCAGGACAGGGGAGCACAGATACGCGTATTTT. It encodes CASSLPPRTGEHRYAYF. Full variable domain (outside the CDR3, taken from reference TRBV11-2 and TRBJ2-3): EAGVAQSPRYKIIEKRQSVAFWCNPISGHATLYWYQQILGQGPKLLIQFQNNGVVDDSQLPKDRFSAERLKGVDSTLKIQPAKLEDSAVYLCASSLPPRTGEHRYAYFGPGTRLTVL.

The chain links TRBV5-1 to TRBJ2-1; D is possibly TRBD2 (5 bases). V lost 2 bases and J lost 5, with 14 bases in between. The germline CDR1 and CDR2 sequences are SGHRS and YFSETQ. CDR3 length equals 15 residues. The CDR3 reads CASSFQRPGDNEQFF. For the CDR3, the DNA is TGCGCCAGCAGCTTTCAACGTCCCGGGGACAATGAGCAGTTCTTC.

The rearrangement uses TRBV27 and TRBJ1-5, with a tentative D call TRBD1 (6 bases). Per the germline V gene, CDR1 is MNHEY and CDR2 is SMNVEV (reference sequence). The CDR3 consists of 18 residues. Trimming left V 2 bases short and J 0 bases short, with 17 bases between. The CDR3 DNA is TGTGCCAGCAGTTTAACCCCTCCCGGGACACTTAGCAATCAGCCCCAGCATTTT. Translating gives CASSLTPPGTLSNQPQHF.

This clonotype was counted once. J is TRBJ2-7 and V is TRBV6-5, with TRBD2 identical over 12 bases. The CDR3 has 18 residues. V lost 1 base, J lost 7 bases, and 14 bases stayed unmatched. The germline CDR1 and CDR2 sequences are MNHEY and SVGAGI. As DNA, the CDR3 is TGTGCCAGCAGTTACTTCCGACCGACTAGCGGGAGAGGCAATGAGCAGTACTTC. This encodes CASSYFRPTSGRGNEQYF.

For the CDR3, the DNA is TGTGCCAGCAGACCCCCACACAGGGGCTTCTCCTACGAGCAGTACTTC. It translates to CASRPPHRGFSYEQYF. The genes are TRBV6-6 and TRBJ2-7, with TRBD1 identical over 7 bases. V lost 6 bases to trimming and J lost 0 bases; unmatched junction nucleotides: 11. Germline CDR1 and CDR2: MNHNY and SVGAGI (reference sequence). CDR3 size: 16 residues.

This clonotype showed up just a few times. The V gene is TRBV28, the J gene TRBJ2-5; 11 bases fit TRBD1. The CDR3 has 15 amino acids. The ends lost 3 bases at V and 6 bases at J; junction bases unmatched: 6. Germline loops: CDR1 MDHEN, CDR2 SYDVKM. The CDR3 DNA reads as TGTGCCAGCAGTTTGGGACAGGGGGTGGTGAAGACCCAGTACTTC. Protein: CASSLGQGVVKTQYF.

The chain combines TRBV3-1 with TRBJ2-5; maybe TRBD1 (6 bases). Trimming shortened V by 1 base and J by 2 bases, and 11 bases separated the two germline ends. From germline, CDR1 is LGHDT and CDR2 YNNKEL (reference sequence). The CDR3 covers 15 residues. The CDR3 sequence is CASSQGPQGQETQYF. The CDR3 DNA reads as TGTGCCAGCAGCCAAGGCCCTCAGGGGCAAGAGACCCAGTACTTC.

This chain links TRBV29-1 with TRBJ2-7; the D call may be TRBD1 or TRBD2 (5 bases each). Germline V gene data show CDR1 as SQVTM and CDR2 as ANQGSEA. V gave up 4 bases and J gave up 3 bases, with 13 bases separating them. The length of the CDR3 is 13 residues. The CDR3 loop is CSVVGDGSYEQYF. The CDR3 DNA reads as TGCAGCGTTGTAGGGGATGGGAGCTACGAGCAGTACTTC.

The sample holds one count of this clonotype. This chain joins TRBV18 and TRBJ1-5; D perhaps matches TRBD1 (6 bases). Per germline, CDR1 KGHSH and CDR2 LQKENI. The V end lost 6 bases, the J end lost 0 bases, and 18 bases lay between the germline ends. The CDR3 contains 17 residues. The CDR3 sequence is CASSTPQGRNSNQPQHF. Written as DNA, the CDR3 is TGTGCCAGCTCCACCCCACAGGGTAGGAATAGCAATCAGCCCCAGCATTTT.

The V gene is TRBV9, the J gene TRBJ2-7; unclear D gene. The CDR3 totals 11 residues. The germline V gene encodes CDR1 SGDLS and CDR2 YYNGEE. The V and J ends lost 7 bases and 2 bases respectively, with 7 bases between them. CDR3 DNA: TGTGCCAGCGGGTCCGCCTACGAGCAGTACTTC. The encoded protein is CASGSAYEQYF.

This chain uses TRBV27 with TRBJ2-4; possibly TRBD2 for D (5 bases). The DNA end is more similar to TRBJ2-5, so the J call may be wrong. The CDR3 length is 15 residues. Germline CDR1 and CDR2: MNHEY and SMNVEV (reference sequence). In DNA form, the CDR3 reads TGTGCCAGCAGTTTGTACCTAGCCGCTAGGGAGACCCAGTACTTC. Amino acids: CASSLYLAARETQYF.

This clonotype has just one count. The rearrangement links TRBV25-1 to TRBJ1-2; 9 bases fit TRBD1. V was clipped by 1 base and J by 4 bases; unmatched bases: 7. Germline lookup yields CDR1 MGHDK and CDR2 SYGVNS. This CDR3 is built from 16 residues. The CDR3, as DNA: TGTGCCAGCAGTGAATTGGGACAGGGAGGATTCTATGGCTACACCTTC. Translated: CASSELGQGGFYGYTF.

This clonotype was seen a single time. The chain uses TRBV10-3 and TRBJ1-4, with unresolved D. Germline CDR1 ENHRY, CDR2 SYGVKD. With 10 bases removed from V and 7 bases from J, the gap between germline ends came to 13 bases. CDR3 size: 12 residues. The CDR3 is CATGEVVEKLFF. In DNA, the CDR3 is TGTGCCACCGGCGAGGTGGTTGAAAAACTGTTTTTT.

V and J are TRBV18 and TRBJ1-1; maybe TRBD1 (6 bases). This CDR3 contains 15 residues. Germline-derived CDR1 and CDR2 are KGHSH and LQKENI. The germline V and J ends were trimmed by 4 bases and 4 bases, with 16 bases remaining between them. CDR3 residues: CASSQRTALGTEAFF. CDR3 nucleotide sequence: TGTGCCAGCTCACAACGGACAGCTCTCGGCACTGAAGCTTTCTTT.

The rearrangement links TRBV20-1 to TRBJ1-2; the D gene is possibly TRBD1 (5 bases). Germline CDR1 DFQATT, CDR2 SNEGSKA (reference sequence). The CDR3 covers 13 residues. V lost 5 bases and J lost 0, with 10 bases in between. The CDR3 DNA reads TGCAGTGCTCCCGGACATCCTAACTATGGCTACACCTTC. This codes for CSAPGHPNYGYTF.

About this clonotype: At one end, the junction sequence differs from germline, possibly due to a read error. V and J are TRBV19 and TRBJ1-2; D is unresolved. The CDR3 has 16 amino acids. The germline V gene has CDR1 LNHDA and CDR2 SQIVND (reference sequence). The CDR3 nucleotides read TGTGCCAGTAGACGCCGGGAGGACTTACCCACCTATGGCTACACCTTT. Amino acid sequence: CASRRREDLPTYGYTF.

The chain has TRBV7-7 and TRBJ2-7; 9 bases fit TRBD1. This CDR3 has 14 amino acids. CDR1 and CDR2 from the germline V gene are SSHAT and FNYEAQ (reference sequence). After removal of 5 bases from V and 4 bases from J, the junction contained 6 bases not matched to a gene. Written as DNA, the CDR3 is TGTGCCAGCAGCCCCGGGACAGGGATGTACGAGCAGTACTTC. Amino acids: CASSPGTGMYEQYF.

The rearrangement joins TRBV28 to TRBJ2-3; 8 nucleotides line up with TRBD2. V was clipped by 5 bases and J by 1 base; unmatched bases: 20. Germline V lookup: CDR1 MDHEN, CDR2 SYDVKM. The CDR3 covers 20 residues. The CDR3 coding sequence is TGTGCCAGCAGTCCCGCCGGGATAGCGGGAATAACTCAGGGCACAGATACGCAGTATTTT. It is translated as CASSPAGIAGITQGTDTQYF.

This clonotype was observed a single time. This sequence joins TRBV28 and TRBJ2-5; D is perhaps TRBD1 (6 bases). The DNA end is a closer match to TRBJ2-7, so the J assignment may be wrong. The CDR3 consists of 13 residues. The germline CDR1 and CDR2 sequences are MDHEN and SYDVKM. The CDR3 DNA is TGTGCCAGCAGTAGACAGGATACCTACGAGCAGTACTTC. Its protein product is CASSRQDTYEQYF.

This clonotype was seen a single time. The chain is built from TRBV7-3 and TRBJ2-3; no clear D gene. The germline V gene encodes CDR1 SGHTA and CDR2 FQGTGA. Trimming removed 1 base from V and 6 bases from J, with 8 bases in between. CDR3 length equals 13 residues. The CDR3 region is CASSLMATDTQYF. In DNA form, the CDR3 reads TGTGCCAGCAGCTTAATGGCCACGGATACGCAGTATTTT.